This T cell receptor beta chain was profiled in a study of cytomegalovirus exposure and HLA in healthy donors. Missing from this donor's record is the CMV serostatus. PCR used 60 Vbeta primers and 13 Jbeta primers. Here immunoSEQ multiplex PCR was the method, and the copy in TCRdb shows in-frame clones only, minus some. The data hold approximately 180,000 clones, with 72% observed a single time. The receptor was isolated from a human donor in good health. Sequencing was carried out using PBMCs.

The CDR3 DNA reads TGTGCCAGCAGTGAGTCCAACATGAACACTGAAGCTTTCTTT. This codes for CASSESNMNTEAFF. The chain uses TRBV2 and TRBJ1-1; unclear D gene. Germline V gene data show CDR1 as SNHLY and CDR2 as FYNNEI. V lost 3 bases, J lost 0 bases, and 8 bases lay in between. The CDR3 contains 14 residues.